A selection of T cell receptor beta chains follows, all from one sample in a study of blood T cells in healthy people across ages. TCRdb reprocessed the 5' RACE reads via MiXCR and lists one record per CDR3 protein. This sample has roughly 860,000 distinct CDR3 sequences, with 60% to 80% found just once. The sample taken for sequencing was blood. The origin of the receptors is a young man in good health. CDR3s include the opening cysteine and the closing phenylalanine or tryptophan. Each record gives: J gene, D gene, clone size, V gene, CDR3 DNA, CDR3 protein. A D gene is named only where the DNA matches it firmly. Expanded clones are given a class, and other clones once, few, many or no size at all.

TRBJ2-1 . . TRBV12-3/TRBV12-4 TGTGCCAGCAGTTTATTCGGGGGAGGTTACAATGAGCAGTTCTTC CASSLFGGGYNEQFF
TRBJ2-1 TRBD2 . TRBV4-3 TGCGCCAGCAGCCAAGGACCTAGCGGGGGGGCCGTCAATGAGCAGTTCTTC CASSQGPSGGAVNEQFF
TRBJ1-4 . few TRBV6-6 TGTGCCAGCAGCCCCGCGACGGGGGCAACTAATGAAAAACTGTTTTTT CASSPATGATNEKLFF
TRBJ2-7 TRBD1 . TRBV20-1 TGCAGTGCCAGTCGAACAGGGGAAGGCTCCTACGAGCAGTACTTC CSASRTGEGSYEQYF
TRBJ1-2 . . TRBV7-2 TGTGCCAGCAGCTTAGAGCGGGGGTCCGGCTACATCTTC CASSLERGSGYIF
TRBJ1-5 . . TRBV21-1 TGTGCCAGCAGTACCGTGGGGGTACGACAGGGGGCGGGAGCCAATCAGCCCCAGCATTTT CASSTVGVRQGAGANQPQHF
TRBJ2-5 TRBD2 . TRBV4-3 TGCGCCAGCAGCCAAGAGGCGGGGGAGTACCAAGAGACCCAGTACTTC CASSQEAGEYQETQYF
TRBJ2-2 TRBD1 . TRBV10-3 TGTGCCATCAGTGGACAGGGGTACACCGGGGAGCTGTTTTTT CAISGQGYTGELFF
TRBJ2-3 . few TRBV5-1 TGCGCCAGCAGCCCCTTGGGTACGGGCACAGATACGCAGTATTTT CASSPLGTGTDTQYF
TRBJ2-7 . . TRBV6-1 TGTGCCAGCAGATTAGACAGGTTGGGCTCCTACGAGCAGTACTTC CASRLDRLGSYEQYF
TRBJ2-5 TRBD2 few TRBV15 TGTGCCACCAGCAGAGATCGTCGGGGGGGGCAAGAGACCCAGTACTTC CATSRDRRGGQETQYF
TRBJ2-2 TRBD1 . TRBV7-6 TGTGCCAGCAGCTTAAACTTGGACAGGGTCAACACCGGGGAGCTGTTTTTT CASSLNLDRVNTGELFF
TRBJ1-2 . . TRBV15 TGTGCCACCAGCAAGGACCCTAAATATGGCTACACCTTC CATSKDPKYGYTF
TRBJ1-6 . . TRBV7-2 TGTGCCAGCAGCTCCGACCCTAGATCCCTCCACTTT CASSSDPRSLHF
TRBJ2-7 . . TRBV29-1 TGCAGCGCCACCGGCACAACCCGGGGCGAGCAGTACTTC CSATGTTRGEQYF
TRBJ2-7 . few TRBV3-1 TGTGCCAGCAGCCCCGACGGGGGGCTCTCCTACGAGCAGTACTTC CASSPDGGLSYEQYF
TRBJ1-1 . . TRBV11-3 TGTGCCAGCAGCCAGTTAGCGGGCACTGAAGCTTTCTTT CASSQLAGTEAFF
TRBJ1-2 . . TRBV12-3/TRBV12-4 TGTGCCAGCAGTCCAACCAAGATTCACTATGGCTACACCTTC CASSPTKIHYGYTF
TRBJ2-7 TRBD1 few TRBV28 TGTGCCAGCAGTCGGGACAGGGGCTCTTACTACGAGCAGTACTTC CASSRDRGSYYEQYF
TRBJ2-5 TRBD2 few TRBV25-1 TGTGCCAGCAGTGAATATCTGACTAGCGGGCAAGAGACCCAGTACTTC CASSEYLTSGQETQYF
TRBJ2-1 . . TRBV6-5 TGTGCCAGCAGTTACTCGGGGTATGGAGAGACCCAGTTCTTC CASSYSGYGETQFF
TRBJ1-2 . . TRBV4-2 TGTGCCAGCAGCCAAGATTGGGGAGCTAACTATGGCTACACCTTC CASSQDWGANYGYTF
TRBJ2-5 . . TRBV29-1 TGCAGCGCAATCGTCGGGGCCCAGTACTTC CSAIVGAQYF
TRBJ2-1 . . TRBV6-5 TGTGCCAGCAGTTATCCCAGGGGGCCCGCGGGGGGTGCCTCGGATGAGCAGTTCTTC CASSYPRGPAGGASDEQFF
TRBJ2-1 . . TRBV4-2 TGTGCCAGCACGAAATCCCGGACGGGTAATGAGCAGTTCTTC CASTKSRTGNEQFF
TRBJ2-3 TRBD2 few TRBV29-1 TGCAGCGCCGAGCGGGGGACTAGCACAGATACGCAGTATTTT CSAERGTSTDTQYF
TRBJ2-7 . . TRBV6-2/TRBV6-3 TGTGCCAGCAGCCTCCTGGGACTCTACGAGCAGTACTTC CASSLLGLYEQYF
TRBJ2-5 TRBD2 . TRBV7-8 TGTGCCAGCAGCTTCTCCTTCGGCGGGGGGGAGACCCAGTACTTC CASSFSFGGGETQYF
TRBJ1-2 TRBD1 . TRBV4-1 TGCGCCAGCAGCCAAGTCCCGGGACAGGGCTGTGGCTACACCTTC CASSQVPGQGCGYTF
TRBJ2-7 . . TRBV4-2 TGTGCCAGCAGGGCCGATTGGAGCTCCTACGAGCAGTACTTC CASRADWSSYEQYF
TRBJ2-1 . . TRBV27 TGTGCCAGCAGTTGGGTAGCTAGGAATGAGCAGTTCTTC CASSWVARNEQFF
TRBJ2-3 . . TRBV12-3/TRBV12-4 TGTGCCAGCAGCACTATCACAGATACGCAGTATTTT CASSTITDTQYF
TRBJ2-1 TRBD2 few TRBV14 TGTGCCAGCAGCCCCGGGACTAGCTTCTGGAATGAGCAGTTCTTC CASSPGTSFWNEQFF
TRBJ2-7 TRBD1 . TRBV12-3/TRBV12-4 TGTGCCAGCATCCCCGAAGGAGGGGGGACAGGGGACTACGAGCAGTACTTC CASIPEGGGTGDYEQYF
TRBJ1-2 TRBD1 few TRBV29-1 TGCAGCGCTCGACAGGGACTAGCTAACTATGGCTACACCTTC CSARQGLANYGYTF
TRBJ2-7 . . TRBV30 TGTGCCTGGACCCCCACCCCGAAGAGACCCTACGAGCAGTACTTC CAWTPTPKRPYEQYF
TRBJ2-3 TRBD2 few TRBV27 TGTGCCAGCAGTTTATTTGCGGGGGTGGCGGATACGCAGTATTTT CASSLFAGVADTQYF